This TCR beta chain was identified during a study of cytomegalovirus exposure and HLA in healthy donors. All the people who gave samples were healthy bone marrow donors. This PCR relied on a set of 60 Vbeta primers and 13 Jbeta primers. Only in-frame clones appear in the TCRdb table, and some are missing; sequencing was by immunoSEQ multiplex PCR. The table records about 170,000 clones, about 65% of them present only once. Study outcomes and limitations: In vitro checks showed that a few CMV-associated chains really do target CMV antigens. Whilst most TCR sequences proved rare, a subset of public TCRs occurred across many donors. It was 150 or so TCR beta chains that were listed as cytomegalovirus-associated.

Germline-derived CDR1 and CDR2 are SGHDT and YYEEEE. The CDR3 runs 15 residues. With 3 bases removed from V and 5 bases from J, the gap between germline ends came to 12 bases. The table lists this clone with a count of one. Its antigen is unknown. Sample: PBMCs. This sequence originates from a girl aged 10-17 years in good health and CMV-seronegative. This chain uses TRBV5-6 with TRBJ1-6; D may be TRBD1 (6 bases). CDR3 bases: TGTGCCAGCAGCTACGACAGGACCCATAATTCACCCCTCCACTTT. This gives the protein CASSYDRTHNSPLHF.